The 10 T cell receptor beta chains reported below all come from one sample, sequenced in a study of blood T cell repertoires in COVID-19. The assay was immunoSEQ multiplex PCR, and TCRdb's table has in-frame clones only and misses some. The sample shows 45,000 to 65,000 clones, roughly 84% of them seen only once. Specimen: peripheral blood. The receptor set was obtained from a man older than 75 with active COVID-19.

The V gene is TRBV20-1, the J gene TRBJ1-3; D not certain. The CDR3 extends over 13 amino acids. V was trimmed by 3 bases and J by 4 bases, leaving 10 bases between them. CDR1 and CDR2 from the germline V gene are DFQATT and SNEGSKA (reference sequence). CDR3 nucleotide sequence: TGCAGTGCTAGTCTGCCGGTAGGAAACACCATATATTTT. Protein: CSASLPVGNTIYF.

V gene TRBV19 combines with J gene TRBJ2-7; no clear D gene. This CDR3 is 15 amino acids long. Looked up from germline, CDR1 is LNHDA and CDR2 is SQIVND (reference sequence). V lost 1 base and J 2 bases, leaving 12 bases between the germline ends. DNA for the CDR3: TGTGCCAGTAGTATAGGCGGCACCCGAACCTACGAGCAGTACTTC. Translating it yields CASSIGGTRTYEQYF.

The V gene is TRBV25-1, the J gene TRBJ2-5, with 8 positions matching TRBD2. Germline loops: CDR1 MGHDK, CDR2 SYGVNS. V trimming: 8 bases; J trimming: 2 bases; junction bases outside the gene matches: 10. The CDR3 is made up of 15 amino acids. CDR3 coding DNA: TGTGCCAGCCGGCCGGGGGGGACTCCACAAGAGACCCAGTACTTC. Encoded protein: CASRPGGTPQETQYF.

This rearrangement joins TRBV29-1 to TRBJ1-1; a weak D match, TRBD1 (5 bases). CDR1 is SQVTM, CDR2 ANQGSEA, per germline. The CDR3 covers 12 residues. Trimming removed 6 bases at V and 5 bases at J, with 13 bases between. DNA of the CDR3: TGCAGCGTGCAAACGGGGGTTACTGAAGCTTTCTTT. It specifies CSVQTGVTEAFF.

The chain employs TRBV3-1 (or the pseudogene TRBV3-2) and TRBJ1-3; 10 bases are shared with TRBD1. The CDR3 extends over 18 amino acids. J gave up 0 bases and V 0 bases, and 5 bases lay outside the gene matches. In germline, CDR1 is LGHDT, CDR2 YNNKEL (reference sequence). CDR3 nucleotides: TGTGCCAGCAGCCAAGATCTGGGACAGGGGTCCTCTGGAAACACCATATATTTT. It encodes CASSQDLGQGSSGNTIYF.

This chain connects TRBV18 to TRBJ2-1; TRBD2 matches 10 bases. This CDR3 is 17 amino acids long. CDR1 KGHSH and CDR2 LQKENI come from the germline V gene. J lost 2 bases, V lost 5 bases, and 9 bases had no gene match. CDR3 in amino acids: CASSTTTGTSAYNEQFF. In DNA, the CDR3 is TGTGCCAGCTCAACGACGACCGGGACTAGCGCCTACAATGAGCAGTTCTTC.

The chain carries TRBV28 and TRBJ1-1; a weak D match, TRBD1 (6 bases). The CDR3 loop spans 13 amino acids. The germline V and J ends were trimmed by 2 bases and 11 bases, with 15 bases remaining between them. Looked up from germline, CDR1 is MDHEN and CDR2 is SYDVKM. CDR3 nucleotides: TGTGCCAGCAGTTTAGCGGGGGCGCGGGTGGCTTTCTTT. Translating gives CASSLAGARVAFF.

This clone was counted once. The chain has TRBV5-1 and TRBJ2-7, with D possibly TRBD2 on 6 matching bases. This CDR3 region has 15 residues. The germline V gene has CDR1 SGHRS and CDR2 YFSETQ. The ends were cut back, 0 bases at V and 6 bases at J, with 16 bases in the middle. The DNA for the CDR3 is TGCGCCAGCAGCTTGGGAGCGAAGGGAGGCGGCGAGCAGTACTTC. It yields the protein CASSLGAKGGGEQYF.

The J gene is TRBJ2-7, the V gene TRBV10-3; weak D call: TRBD1 (6 bases). The germline CDR1 and CDR2 sequences are ENHRY and SYGVKD. The germline V and J ends were trimmed by 10 bases and 5 bases, with 12 bases remaining between them. The CDR3 length is 11 residues. CDR3 in DNA: TGTGCCACCGGGCAGGGGAACGAGCAGTACTTC. This sequence encodes CATGQGNEQYF.

J is TRBJ2-1 and V is TRBV5-1; 7 bases line up with TRBD1. Trimming removed 4 bases from V and 5 bases from J; junction bases left unmatched: 15. Per the germline V gene, CDR1 is SGHRS and CDR2 is YFSETQ. The CDR3 runs to 17 residues. The CDR3 nucleotides are TGCGCCAGCAGCCCCTGGGGAATAGGGACAGCCAACAATGAGCAGTTCTTC. Amino acid sequence: CASSPWGIGTANNEQFF.